A selection of T cell receptor beta chains follows, all from one sample in a study of OX40 agonist ivuxolimab in advanced cancers. The method was immunoSEQ multiplex PCR; TCRdb's version includes in-frame clones alone and lacks a portion of them. The sample shows about 83,000 clones, about 88% of them seen only once. The sample consisted of CD4+ or CD8+ T cells sorted from blood, taken in a trial of the OX40 agonist ivuxolimab. The receptor source for this set is an adult with an advanced solid tumor such as melanoma, head and neck, liver or kidney cancer. Both conserved end residues are part of each CDR3. D genes are given only for firm matches. Size is stated for part of the rows, as once, few or many counts, or as a class when the clone is expanded.

TRBV11-2	TRBJ1-4	TRBD1	NA	CASSPLTGGFWEKLFF	TGTGCCAGCAGCCCGTTGACAGGGGGCTTTTGGGAAAAACTGTTTTTT
TRBV11-2	TRBJ1-3	NA	NA	CASSWGTGKFGNTIYF	TGTGCCAGCAGCTGGGGAACAGGGAAGTTTGGAAACACCATATATTTT
TRBV11-2	TRBJ1-1	NA	NA	CASSPTGWGQAFF	TGTGCCAGCAGCCCGACAGGTTGGGGGCAAGCTTTCTTT
TRBV6-1	TRBJ2-6	NA	few	CASRSGGANVLTF	TGTGCCAGCAGAAGTGGAGGGGCCAACGTCCTGACTTTC
TRBV7-9	TRBJ1-5	NA	NA	CASSHGGANQPQHF	TGTGCCAGCAGCCACGGGGGGGCAAATCAGCCCCAGCATTTT
TRBV19	TRBJ1-2	NA	NA	CASSIRVRIDGYTF	TGTGCCAGTAGTATCCGGGTCAGAATTGATGGCTACACCTTC
TRBV5-5	TRBJ2-1	NA	NA	CASSLEGVEQFF	TGTGCCAGCAGCTTGGAAGGGGTTGAGCAGTTCTTC
TRBV6-5	TRBJ2-1	NA	NA	CASRILGSSYNEQFF	TGTGCCAGCAGGATCTTGGGTAGCTCCTACAATGAGCAGTTCTTC
TRBV11-2	TRBJ1-1	NA	once	CASSSRLGTEAFF	TGTGCCAGCAGCTCCCGACTGGGGACTGAAGCTTTCTTT
TRBV1	TRBJ2-7	NA	NA	CTSSLTYSAYEQYF	TGCACCAGCAGCCTGACTTATTCCGCCTACGAGCAGTACTTC
TRBV11-1	TRBJ1-1	NA	NA	CASSPGTQNTEAFF	TGTGCCAGCAGCCCGGGGACCCAGAACACTGAAGCTTTCTTT
TRBV5-1	TRBJ2-2	NA	NA	CASSGRDMTITGELFF	TGCGCCAGCAGCGGTCGAGACATGACGATCACCGGGGAGCTGTTTTTT
TRBV7-2	TRBJ2-3	TRBD2	NA	CASSSGTSGTQYF	TGTGCCAGCAGCTCCGGGACTAGCGGAACGCAGTATTTT
TRBV29-1	TRBJ2-7	TRBD2	NA	CSVEGLAGYEQYF	TGCAGCGTTGAGGGACTAGCGGGCTACGAGCAGTACTTC
TRBV5-4	TRBJ2-1	TRBD2	NA	CASSPSGSQSNEQFF	TGTGCCAGCAGCCCTAGCGGGAGTCAGAGCAATGAGCAGTTCTTC
TRBV6-5	TRBJ1-6	TRBD1	NA	CASSTRHRGDPPLHF	TGTGCCAGCAGTACCCGGCACAGGGGTGATCCACCCCTCCACTTT
TRBV2	TRBJ2-3	NA	NA	CASSYRDSQSSLGTQYF	TGTGCCAGCAGTTACCGGGACTCCCAATCCAGTCTGGGTACGCAGTATTTT
TRBV2	TRBJ2-1	NA	NA	CASSGDTHYNEQFF	TGTGCCAGCAGTGGGGACACCCACTACAATGAGCAGTTCTTC
TRBV4-1	TRBJ1-1	NA	once	CASSPGEGLNTEAFF	TGCGCCAGCAGCCCAGGCGAGGGTTTGAACACTGAAGCTTTCTTT
TRBV5-1	TRBJ1-1	NA	once	CASSYQLDANTEAFF	TGCGCCAGCAGCTATCAGCTAGACGCGAACACTGAAGCTTTCTTT
TRBV19	TRBJ2-7	NA	NA	CASEDKLYEQYF	TGTGCCAGCGAAGACAAGCTCTACGAGCAGTACTTC
TRBV19	TRBJ1-1	NA	once	CASSIWGPQRAFF	TGTGCCAGTAGTATTTGGGGACCCCAAAGGGCTTTCTTT
TRBV29-1	TRBJ1-1	TRBD1	few	CSVNRGMAEAFF	TGCAGCGTTAACAGGGGGATGGCTGAAGCTTTCTTT
TRBV5-1	TRBJ1-3	TRBD1	NA	CASSLAQGTGNTIYF	TGCGCCAGCAGCTTGGCACAGGGGACTGGAAACACCATATATTTT
TRBV5-4	TRBJ2-1	TRBD1	NA	CASSSDRGKQFF	TGTGCCAGCAGCTCTGACAGGGGCAAGCAGTTCTTC
TRBV19	TRBJ2-7	NA	NA	CASSIVAFPYEQYF	TGTGCCAGTAGTATAGTAGCGTTTCCCTACGAGCAGTACTTC
TRBV7-9	TRBJ1-5	NA	NA	CASSLVGDGLGNQPQHF	TGTGCCAGCAGCTTAGTAGGAGATGGTCTCGGCAATCAGCCCCAGCATTTT
TRBV7-3	TRBJ1-2	NA	NA	CASSLNTNYGYTF	TGTGCCAGCAGCCTTAATACCAACTATGGCTACACCTTC
TRBV30	TRBJ2-1	TRBD2	once	CALSGGLYNEQFF	TGTGCCCTTAGCGGGGGACTCTACAATGAGCAGTTCTTC
TRBV4-1	TRBJ2-5	NA	NA	CASSQAQVQETQYF	TGCGCCAGCAGCCAAGCGCAGGTCCAAGAGACCCAGTACTTC
TRBV6-5	TRBJ1-4	TRBD1	NA	CASSYLRGNRDEKLFF	TGTGCCAGCAGCTACCTCAGGGGGAACCGGGATGAAAAACTGTTTTTT
TRBV2	TRBJ2-7	NA	few	CASSGQASEQYF	TGTGCCAGCAGTGGACAGGCCTCCGAGCAGTACTTC
TRBV7-3	TRBJ1-5	NA	NA	CASSIRMGEPQHF	TGTGCCAGCAGCATACGGATGGGGGAGCCCCAGCATTTT